This paragraph reports one T cell receptor beta chain. Clones were sequenced by immunoSEQ multiplex PCR, and TCRdb holds only the in-frame ones, with some missing. The table records more than 65,000 clones, 85% to 95% of them present only once. This entry is derived from a study of technical replicates of blood from several donors. Unmatched junction bases numbered 12, after V lost 2 bases and J lost 7 bases. This CDR3 is 17 amino acids long. Looked up from germline, CDR1 is KGHSH and CDR2 is LQKENI. Sample: T cells isolated from PBMCs. The TCR originated in a human donor in good health. The chain carries TRBV18 and TRBJ2-7; TRBD2 matches at 12 bases. The CDR3 DNA reads TGTGCCAGCTCACCAGCGACCGGGACTAGCGGGTGGATGGAGCAGTACTTC. This translates into CASSPATGTSGWMEQYF.